This is a list of T cell receptor beta chains from one sample in a study of Ad26.COV2.S vaccination and SARS-CoV-2 variants. Repertoires were generated with immunoSEQ multiplex PCR, while TCRdb's copy carries only in-frame clones and drops some. The sample shows about 390,000 clones, about 85% of them seen only once. The sample in question was peripheral blood, obtained in a trial of Ad26.COV2.S vaccine versus placebo. Source of these receptors: a person aged 18-65 years who received the Ad26.COV2.S COVID-19 vaccine or a placebo. Both conserved end residues are part of each CDR3.

V gene	J gene	CDR3 protein
TRBV7-9	TRBJ1-4	CASTPDIQNEKLFF
TRBV7-9	TRBJ1-3	CASTTKGGGAFSGNTIYF
TRBV19	TRBJ1-6	CASSIDRNSPLHF
TRBV19	TRBJ1-4	CASMEAHRDGNEKLFF
TRBV3-1/TRBV3-2	TRBJ1-1	CASSQQGAPRTEAFF
TRBV29-1	TRBJ1-1	CSVVPGKRTEAFF
TRBV18	TRBJ2-5	CASSPLAGETQYF
TRBV4-1	TRBJ1-4	CASSHGRTGREKLFF
TRBV4-2	TRBJ1-5	CASSQETGGPQTQHF
TRBV27	TRBJ2-1	CASSLSTGPYNEQFF
TRBV5-8	TRBJ2-1	CASSRPWVRRSSYNEQFF
TRBV10-3	TRBJ2-3	CAISDAGGVTQYF
TRBV10-3	TRBJ2-7	CAISGGREGEQYF
TRBV2	TRBJ2-6	CASSQFSSGANVLTF
TRBV9	TRBJ2-7	CASSAPPANIYEQYF
TRBV15	TRBJ1-5	CATCADYSNQPQHF
TRBV3-1/TRBV3-2	TRBJ1-1	CASSTQGAEAFF
TRBV6-5	TRBJ1-1	CATQDREAFF
TRBV2	TRBJ2-3	CASRWDRGSDTQYF
TRBV20-1	TRBJ1-3	CSASMDSRNTIYF
TRBV5-1	TRBJ2-2	CASSLPGTGELFF
TRBV5-1	TRBJ1-2	CASSSDKILKQGVKGYTF
TRBV9	TRBJ1-5	CASSALDSANQPQHF
TRBV6-1	TRBJ1-5	CASSDVATGNQPQHF
TRBV5-1	TRBJ2-2	CASSLTGGYTGELFF
TRBV7-9	TRBJ1-1	CASSRGFGAFF
TRBV4-2	TRBJ2-7	CASSPELRGATYEQYF
TRBV19	TRBJ1-4	CASRSQEKLFF
TRBV24-1	TRBJ1-6	CATSDSPRDSPLHF